This T cell receptor (beta chain) was captured in a study of human T cells and chemical hapten exposure. Under the authors' procedure: Per sample, the median was around 96,000 TCRs, with values from 23,224 to 690,600. TCRdb independently ran MiXCR on the RACE reads; one entry per CDR3 protein. TCRdb, not the authors, supplied the V and J calls. The repertoire holds tens of thousands of distinct CDR3 sequences, with more than 10% as singletons. Per germline, CDR1 MDHEN and CDR2 SYDVKM. There are 11 residues in the CDR3. Time point meaning: pre-sensitization, week 0. Treatment described: therapeutic diphenylcyclopropenone sensitization with weekly scalp DPC. The study extracted total RNA from unfractionated whole blood. Many counts were recorded for this clonotype. The junction shows a germline mismatch at one end, possibly a read error.

V and J are TRBV28 and TRBJ2-7; 7 nucleotides align to TRBD1. Sequencing was performed on whole blood, taken in connection with sensitization to the hapten diphenylcyclopropenone (DPC). This sequence originates from a woman in her forties with alopecia areata. Some clones in this sample may be carry-over from other donors' samples. CDR3: CASRRDSTLRF. CDR3 nucleotide sequence: TGTGCCAGCAGAAGGGACAGTACTTTAAGGTTC.